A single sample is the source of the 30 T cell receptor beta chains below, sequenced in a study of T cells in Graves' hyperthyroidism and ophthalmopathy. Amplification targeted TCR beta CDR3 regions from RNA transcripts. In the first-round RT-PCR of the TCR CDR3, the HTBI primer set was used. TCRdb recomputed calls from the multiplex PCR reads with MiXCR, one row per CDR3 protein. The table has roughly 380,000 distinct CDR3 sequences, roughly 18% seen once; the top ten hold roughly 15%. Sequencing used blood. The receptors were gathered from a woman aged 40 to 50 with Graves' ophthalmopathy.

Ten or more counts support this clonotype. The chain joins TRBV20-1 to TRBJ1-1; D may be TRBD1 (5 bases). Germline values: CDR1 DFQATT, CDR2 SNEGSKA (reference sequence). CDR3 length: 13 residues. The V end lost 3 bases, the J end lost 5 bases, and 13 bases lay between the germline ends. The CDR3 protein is CSASRGSGTEAFF. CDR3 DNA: TGCAGTGCTAGTCGGGGGTCTGGGACTGAAGCTTTCTTT.

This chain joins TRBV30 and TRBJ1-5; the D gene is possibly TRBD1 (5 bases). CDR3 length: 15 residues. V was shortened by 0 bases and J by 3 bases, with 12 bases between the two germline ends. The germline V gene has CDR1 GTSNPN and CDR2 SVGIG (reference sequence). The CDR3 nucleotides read TGTGCCTGGAGTGTACGGGACGGTATCAATCAGCCCCAGCATTTT. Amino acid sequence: CAWSVRDGINQPQHF.

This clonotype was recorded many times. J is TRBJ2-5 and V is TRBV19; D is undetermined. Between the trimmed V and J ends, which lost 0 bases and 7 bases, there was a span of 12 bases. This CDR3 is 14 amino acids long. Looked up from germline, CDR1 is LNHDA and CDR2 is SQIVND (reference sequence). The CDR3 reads CASSIDVGSGTQYF. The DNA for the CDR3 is TGTGCCAGTAGTATAGATGTAGGGTCGGGGACCCAGTACTTC.

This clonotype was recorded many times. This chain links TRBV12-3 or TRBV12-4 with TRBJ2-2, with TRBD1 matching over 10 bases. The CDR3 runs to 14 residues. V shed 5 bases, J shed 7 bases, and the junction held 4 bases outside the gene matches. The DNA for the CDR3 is TGTGCCAGCAGTACGACAGGGGGCAGCGGGGAGCTGTTTTTT. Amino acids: CASSTTGGSGELFF.

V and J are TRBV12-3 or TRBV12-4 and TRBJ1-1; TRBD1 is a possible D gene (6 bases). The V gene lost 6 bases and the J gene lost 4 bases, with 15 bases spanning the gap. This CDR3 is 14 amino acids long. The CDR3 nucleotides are TGTGCCAGCAGAACAGGGATTAGGACCACTGAAGCTTTCTTT. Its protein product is CASRTGIRTTEAFF.

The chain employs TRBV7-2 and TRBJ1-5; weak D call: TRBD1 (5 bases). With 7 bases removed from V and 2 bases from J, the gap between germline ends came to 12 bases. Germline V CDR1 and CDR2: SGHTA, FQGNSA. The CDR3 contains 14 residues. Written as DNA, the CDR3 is TGTGCCAGCAATTACAGGATCGGCAATCAGCCCCAGCATTTT. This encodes CASNYRIGNQPQHF.

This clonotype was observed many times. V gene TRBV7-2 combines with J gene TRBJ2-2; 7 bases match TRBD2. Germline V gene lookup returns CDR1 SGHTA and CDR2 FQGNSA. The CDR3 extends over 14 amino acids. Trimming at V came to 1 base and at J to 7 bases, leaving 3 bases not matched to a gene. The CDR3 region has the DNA TGTGCCAGCAGCTTAGGGTCTAGCGGCGGGGAGCTGTTTTTT. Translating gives CASSLGSSGGELFF.

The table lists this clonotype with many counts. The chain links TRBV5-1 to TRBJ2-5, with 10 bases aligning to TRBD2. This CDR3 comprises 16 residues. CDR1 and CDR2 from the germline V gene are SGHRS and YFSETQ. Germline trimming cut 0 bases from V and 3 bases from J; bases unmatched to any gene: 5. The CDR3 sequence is CASSLGFLAGEETQYF. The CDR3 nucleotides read TGCGCCAGCAGCTTGGGCTTCCTAGCGGGAGAAGAGACCCAGTACTTC.

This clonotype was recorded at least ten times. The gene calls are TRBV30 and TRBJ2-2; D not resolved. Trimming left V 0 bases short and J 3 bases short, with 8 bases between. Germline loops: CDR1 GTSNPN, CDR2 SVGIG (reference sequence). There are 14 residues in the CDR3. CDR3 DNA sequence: TGTGCCTGGAGTGTAACGGCTTACACCGGGGAGCTGTTTTTT. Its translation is CAWSVTAYTGELFF.

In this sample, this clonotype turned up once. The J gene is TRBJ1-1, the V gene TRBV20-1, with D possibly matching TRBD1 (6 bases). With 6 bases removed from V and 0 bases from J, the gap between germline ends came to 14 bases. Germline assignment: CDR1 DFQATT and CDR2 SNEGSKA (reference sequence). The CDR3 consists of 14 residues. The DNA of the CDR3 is TGCAGTGCCAAGACAGGAAGACTGAACACTGAAGCTTTCTTT. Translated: CSAKTGRLNTEAFF.

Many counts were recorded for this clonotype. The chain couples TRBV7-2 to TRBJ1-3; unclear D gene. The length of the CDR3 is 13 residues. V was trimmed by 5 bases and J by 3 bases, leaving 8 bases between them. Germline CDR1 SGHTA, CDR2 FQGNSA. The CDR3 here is CASSPVDGNTIYF. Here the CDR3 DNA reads TGTGCCAGCAGCCCGGTTGATGGAAACACCATATATTTT.

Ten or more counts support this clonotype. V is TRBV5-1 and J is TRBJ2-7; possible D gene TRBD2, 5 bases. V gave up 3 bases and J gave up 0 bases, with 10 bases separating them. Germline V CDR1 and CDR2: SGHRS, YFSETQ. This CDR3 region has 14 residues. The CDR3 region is CASSSPSHSYEQYF. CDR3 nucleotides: TGCGCCAGCAGCTCCCCTAGCCACTCCTACGAGCAGTACTTC. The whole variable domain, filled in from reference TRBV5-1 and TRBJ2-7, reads KAGVTQTPRYLIKTRGQQVTLSCSPISGHRSVSWYQQTPGQGLQFLFEYFSETQRNKGNFPGRFSGRQFSNSRSEMNVSTLELGDSALYLCASSSPSHSYEQYFGPGTRLTVT.

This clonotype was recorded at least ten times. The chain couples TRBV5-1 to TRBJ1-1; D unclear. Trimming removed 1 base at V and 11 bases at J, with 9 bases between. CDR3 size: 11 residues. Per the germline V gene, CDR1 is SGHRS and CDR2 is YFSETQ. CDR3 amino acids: CASSLKGDAFF. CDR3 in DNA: TGCGCCAGCAGCTTGAAGGGAGACGCTTTCTTT.

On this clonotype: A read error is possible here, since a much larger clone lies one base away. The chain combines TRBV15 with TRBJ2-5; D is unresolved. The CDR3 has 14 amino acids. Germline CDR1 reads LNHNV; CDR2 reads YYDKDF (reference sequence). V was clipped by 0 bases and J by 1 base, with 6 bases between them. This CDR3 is CATSRDSVQETQYF. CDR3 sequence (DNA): TGTGCCACCAGCAGAGATTCGGTCCAAGAGACCCAGTACTTC.

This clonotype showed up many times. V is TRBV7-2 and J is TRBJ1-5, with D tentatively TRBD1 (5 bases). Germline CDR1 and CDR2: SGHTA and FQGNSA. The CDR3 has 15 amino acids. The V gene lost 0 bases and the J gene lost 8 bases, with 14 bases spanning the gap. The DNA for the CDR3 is TGTGCCAGCAGCTTAGCTATAGGGCAGGGAAAGCCCCAGCATTTT. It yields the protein CASSLAIGQGKPQHF.

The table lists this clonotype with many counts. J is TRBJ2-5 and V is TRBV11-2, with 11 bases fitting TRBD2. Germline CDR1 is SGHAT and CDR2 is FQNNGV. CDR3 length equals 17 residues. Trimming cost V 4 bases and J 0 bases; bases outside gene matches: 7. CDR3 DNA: TGTGCCAGCAGCTCGGGACTAGCGGTGATCCACCAAGAGACCCAGTACTTC. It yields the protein CASSSGLAVIHQETQYF.

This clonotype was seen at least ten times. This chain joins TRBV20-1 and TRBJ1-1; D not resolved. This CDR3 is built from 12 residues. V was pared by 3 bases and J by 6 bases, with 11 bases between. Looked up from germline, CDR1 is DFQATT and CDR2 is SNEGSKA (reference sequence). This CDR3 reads CSASWTAAEAFF. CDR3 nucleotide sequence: TGCAGTGCTAGCTGGACTGCAGCTGAAGCTTTCTTT.

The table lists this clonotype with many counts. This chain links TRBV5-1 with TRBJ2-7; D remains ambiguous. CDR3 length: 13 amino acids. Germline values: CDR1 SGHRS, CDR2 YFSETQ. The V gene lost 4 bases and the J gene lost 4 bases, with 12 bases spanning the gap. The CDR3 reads CASSKDRLYEQYF. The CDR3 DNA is TGCGCCAGCAGCAAGGACCGCCTATACGAGCAGTACTTC.

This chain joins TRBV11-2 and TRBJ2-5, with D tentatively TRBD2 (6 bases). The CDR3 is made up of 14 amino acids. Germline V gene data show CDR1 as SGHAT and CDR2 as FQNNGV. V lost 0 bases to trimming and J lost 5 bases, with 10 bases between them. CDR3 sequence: CASSLDAGFETQYF. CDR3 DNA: TGTGCCAGCAGCTTAGACGCGGGATTTGAGACCCAGTACTTC.

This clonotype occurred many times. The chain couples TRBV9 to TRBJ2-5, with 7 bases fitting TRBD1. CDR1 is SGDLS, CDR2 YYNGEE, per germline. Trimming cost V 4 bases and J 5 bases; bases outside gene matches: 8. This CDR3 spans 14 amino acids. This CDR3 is CASSQGPQGETQYF. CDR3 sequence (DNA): TGTGCCAGCAGCCAGGGTCCACAGGGGGAGACCCAGTACTTC.

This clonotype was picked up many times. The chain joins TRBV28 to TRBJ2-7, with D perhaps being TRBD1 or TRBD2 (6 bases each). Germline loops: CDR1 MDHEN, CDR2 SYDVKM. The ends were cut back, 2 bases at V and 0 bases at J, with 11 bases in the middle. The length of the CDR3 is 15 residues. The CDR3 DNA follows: TGTGCCAGCAGTTTAGGGGGGCCCAGCTCCTACGAGCAGTACTTC. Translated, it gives CASSLGGPSSYEQYF.

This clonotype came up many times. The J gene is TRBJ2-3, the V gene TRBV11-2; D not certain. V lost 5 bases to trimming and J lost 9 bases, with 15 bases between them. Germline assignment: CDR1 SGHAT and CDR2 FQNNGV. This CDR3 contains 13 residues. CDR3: CASSLFARKTQYF. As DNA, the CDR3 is TGTGCCAGCAGCCTATTTGCTAGGAAAACGCAGTATTTT.

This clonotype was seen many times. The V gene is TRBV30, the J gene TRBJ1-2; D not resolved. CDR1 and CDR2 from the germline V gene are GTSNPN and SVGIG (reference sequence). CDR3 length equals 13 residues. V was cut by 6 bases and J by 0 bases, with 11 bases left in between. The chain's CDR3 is CACLENSNYGYTF. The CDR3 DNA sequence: TGTGCCTGCCTTGAGAATTCTAACTATGGCTACACCTTC.

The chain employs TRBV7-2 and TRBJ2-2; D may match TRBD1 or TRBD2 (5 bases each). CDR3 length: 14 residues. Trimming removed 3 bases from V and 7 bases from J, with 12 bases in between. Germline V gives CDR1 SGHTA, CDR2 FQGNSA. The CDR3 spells CASSLGVDGGELFF. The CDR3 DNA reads TGTGCCAGCAGCTTGGGGGTAGATGGCGGGGAGCTGTTTTTT.

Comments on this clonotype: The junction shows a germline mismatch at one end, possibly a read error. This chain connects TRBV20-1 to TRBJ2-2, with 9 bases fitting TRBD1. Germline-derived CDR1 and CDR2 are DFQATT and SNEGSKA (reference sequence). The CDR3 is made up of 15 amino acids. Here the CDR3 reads CSAGPGTGSTGEMFF. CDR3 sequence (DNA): TGCAGTGCTGGCCCCGGGACAGGGAGCACCGGGGAGATGTTTTTT.

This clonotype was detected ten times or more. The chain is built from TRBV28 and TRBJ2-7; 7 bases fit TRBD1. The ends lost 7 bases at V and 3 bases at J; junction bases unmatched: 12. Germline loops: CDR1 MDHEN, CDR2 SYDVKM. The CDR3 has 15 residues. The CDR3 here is CASTPSGTANYEQYF. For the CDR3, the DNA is TGTGCCAGCACGCCATCCGGGACAGCCAACTACGAGCAGTACTTC.

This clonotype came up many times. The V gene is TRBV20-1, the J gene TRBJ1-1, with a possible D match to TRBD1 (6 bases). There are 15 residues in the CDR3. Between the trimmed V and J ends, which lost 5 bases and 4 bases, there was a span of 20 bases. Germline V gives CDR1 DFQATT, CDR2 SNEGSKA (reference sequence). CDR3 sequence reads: CSAWEDGGGGTEAFF. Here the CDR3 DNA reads TGCAGTGCTTGGGAGGATGGGGGGGGCGGCACTGAAGCTTTCTTT.

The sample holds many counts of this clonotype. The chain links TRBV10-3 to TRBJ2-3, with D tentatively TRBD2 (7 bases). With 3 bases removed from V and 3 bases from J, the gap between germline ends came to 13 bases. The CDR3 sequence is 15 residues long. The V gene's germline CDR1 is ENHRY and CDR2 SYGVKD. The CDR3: CAISDRGGGTDTQYF. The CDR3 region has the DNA TGTGCCATCAGTGATAGGGGGGGCGGGACAGATACGCAGTATTTT.

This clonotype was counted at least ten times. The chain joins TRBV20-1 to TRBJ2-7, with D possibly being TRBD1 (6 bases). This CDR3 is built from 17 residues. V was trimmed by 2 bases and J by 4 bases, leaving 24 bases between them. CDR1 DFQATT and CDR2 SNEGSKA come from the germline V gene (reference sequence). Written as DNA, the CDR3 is TGCAGTGCTAGACCGAGGACAGTTCAAACGAACCCATACGAGCAGTACTTC. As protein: CSARPRTVQTNPYEQYF.

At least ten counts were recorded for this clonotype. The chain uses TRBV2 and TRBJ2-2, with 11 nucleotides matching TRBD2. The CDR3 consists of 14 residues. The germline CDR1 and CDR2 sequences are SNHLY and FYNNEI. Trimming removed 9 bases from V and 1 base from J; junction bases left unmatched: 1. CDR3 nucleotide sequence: TGTGCCAGTGGACTAGCGGGGAACACCGGGGAGCTGTTTTTT. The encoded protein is CASGLAGNTGELFF.